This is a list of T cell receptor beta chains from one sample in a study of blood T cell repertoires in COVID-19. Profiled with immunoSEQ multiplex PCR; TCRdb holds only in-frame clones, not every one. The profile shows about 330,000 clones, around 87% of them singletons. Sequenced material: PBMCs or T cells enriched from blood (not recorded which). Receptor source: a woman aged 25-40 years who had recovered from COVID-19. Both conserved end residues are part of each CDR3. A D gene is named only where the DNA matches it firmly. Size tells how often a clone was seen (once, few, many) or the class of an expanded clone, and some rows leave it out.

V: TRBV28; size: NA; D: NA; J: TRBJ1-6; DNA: TGTGCCAGCAGTTTATGGGGGGGGTTAAGTTCACCCCTCCACTTT; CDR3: CASSLWGGLSSPLHF
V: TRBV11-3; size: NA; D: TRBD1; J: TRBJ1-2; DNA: TGTGCCAGCAGCTCTCCTCCGGGACAGGTCTATGGCTACACCTTC; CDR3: CASSSPPGQVYGYTF
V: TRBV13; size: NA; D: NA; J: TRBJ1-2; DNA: TGTGCCAGCAGCCGGGGGGGTAACTATGGCTACACCTTC; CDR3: CASSRGGNYGYTF
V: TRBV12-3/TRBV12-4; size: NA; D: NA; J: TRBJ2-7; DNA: TGTGCCAGCAGTTGGGCCAGCTACGAGCAGTACTTC; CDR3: CASSWASYEQYF
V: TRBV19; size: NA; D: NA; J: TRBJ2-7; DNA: TGTGCCAGTCGCTACTCCCCCGGCCCCCGGGACGAGCAGTACTTC; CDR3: CASRYSPGPRDEQYF
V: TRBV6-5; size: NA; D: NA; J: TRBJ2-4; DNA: TGTGCCAGCAGTTCCAGGTTTCAGTACATTCAGTACTTC; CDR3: CASSSRFQYIQYF
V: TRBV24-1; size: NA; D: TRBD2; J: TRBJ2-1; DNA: TGTGCCACCCGGGGGGGCCGGGGGGATGAGCAGTTCTTC; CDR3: CATRGGRGDEQFF
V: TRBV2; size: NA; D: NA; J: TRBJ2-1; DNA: TGTGCCAGCCGATACGACTCCATCCGGGGTGAGCAGTTCTTC; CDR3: CASRYDSIRGEQFF
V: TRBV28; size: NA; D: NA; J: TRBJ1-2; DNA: TGTGCCAGCAGTCCGGCTGGGGCGGGGGTATATGGCTACACCTTC; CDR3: CASSPAGAGVYGYTF
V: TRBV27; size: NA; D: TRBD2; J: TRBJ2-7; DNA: TGTGCCAGCGCCCTCACGGGGGGGCCTTACGAGCAGTACTTC; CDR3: CASALTGGPYEQYF
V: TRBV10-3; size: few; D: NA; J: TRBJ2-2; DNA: TGTGCCATCAGTGGGGGACTTCTTAACACCGGGGAGCTGTTTTTT; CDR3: CAISGGLLNTGELFF
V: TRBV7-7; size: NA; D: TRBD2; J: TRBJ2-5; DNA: TGTGCCAGCAGCCCCCCGGGCGAGCGGGGGCCGGAAGAGACCCAGTACTTC; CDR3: CASSPPGERGPEETQYF
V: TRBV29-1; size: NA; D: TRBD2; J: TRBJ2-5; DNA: TGCGGGACCAGGGGACTAGCGGGGCAAGAGACCCAGTACTTC; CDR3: CGTRGLAGQETQYF
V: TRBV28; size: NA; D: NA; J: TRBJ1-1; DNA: TGTGCCAGCAGTTTAAGCGGGGTTGAAGCTTTCTTT; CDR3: CASSLSGVEAFF
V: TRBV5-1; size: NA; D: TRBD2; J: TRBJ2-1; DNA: TGCGCCAGCAGCCCAAGGACTAGCGGGGGGGCATCCTACAATGAGCAGTTCTTC; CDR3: CASSPRTSGGASYNEQFF
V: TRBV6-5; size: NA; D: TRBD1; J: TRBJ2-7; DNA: TGTGCCAGCAGCCTACGACAGGGGTACGAGCAGTACTTC; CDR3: CASSLRQGYEQYF
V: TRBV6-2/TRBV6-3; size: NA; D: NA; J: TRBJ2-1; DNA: TGTGCCAGCAGTTACGGCCATGAGCAGTTCTTC; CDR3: CASSYGHEQFF